These T cell receptor beta chains were read from a single sample in a study of cytomegalovirus exposure and HLA in healthy donors. The data were produced by immunoSEQ multiplex PCR, yet TCRdb's version contains in-frame clones alone and is incomplete. Among fewer than 95,000 clones, 85% to 95% were seen once, and the ten largest hold roughly 0.63%. Material for sequencing was PBMCs. The receptor source for this set is a woman aged 18-29 years in good health and CMV-seronegative. Each CDR3 is given with its conserved first and last residue. The D gene is left open where the match is weak. Some rows have no size entry. The others give once, few or many, or a class for an expanded clone.

j_call clone_size d_call v_call cdr3_nt cdr3_aa
TRBJ2-3 - - TRBV7-3 TGTGCCAGCAGCCCACGGGGCGGGGGCACAGATACGCAGTATTTT CASSPRGGGTDTQYF
TRBJ2-7 - - TRBV6-6 TGTGCCAGCAGTCCGCGGACCGTCGTGGGGCGCGACGAGCAGTACTTC CASSPRTVVGRDEQYF
TRBJ2-7 - - TRBV7-6 TGTGCCAGCAGCTTAGCACAGGGTGCCGAGCAGTACTTC CASSLAQGAEQYF
TRBJ2-7 - - TRBV5-6 TGTGCCAGCAGCAGAACCCGGGACTTTCTCTACGAGCAGTACTTC CASSRTRDFLYEQYF
TRBJ2-7 - - TRBV27 TGTGCCAGCAGCTCCCTTACCTACGAGCAGTACTTC CASSSLTYEQYF
TRBJ2-2 - TRBD2 TRBV4-1 TGCGCCAGCACCCGCGGGACTACCTCGAACACCGGGGAGCTGTTTTTT CASTRGTTSNTGELFF
TRBJ2-3 - - TRBV6-4 TGTGCCAGCAGTGACGGGGGGGGGCCCACAGATACGCAGTATTTT CASSDGGGPTDTQYF
TRBJ2-2 - TRBD1 TRBV7-7 TGTGCTAGCAGCCTCGCCCGGACAGGGAACACCGGGGAGCTGTTTTTT CASSLARTGNTGELFF
TRBJ2-7 once TRBD1 TRBV5-1 TGCGCCAGCAGCTTTACCCCAGGGGGCGGCTACGAGCAGTACTTC CASSFTPGGGYEQYF
TRBJ1-2 - TRBD1 TRBV7-2 TGTGCCAGCAGCTGGGGGACGGGACAGGGAGGCTATGGCTACACCTTC CASSWGTGQGGYGYTF
TRBJ2-5 - TRBD2 TRBV5-1 TGCGCCAGCAGCTTGGGCGGGGGGCTACAAGAGACCCAGTACTTC CASSLGGGLQETQYF
TRBJ2-1 - - TRBV27 TGTGCCAGCAGTTTAACAGGCATCCCCACTTTCAATGAGCAGTTCTTC CASSLTGIPTFNEQFF
TRBJ1-1 - - TRBV5-4 TGTGCCAGCAGCCCTGCGGCTGCGGGGGGTGAAGCTTTCTTT CASSPAAAGGEAFF
TRBJ2-5 - TRBD1 TRBV29-1 TGCAGCGCCGGGACAGCCATTGCTAGAGAGACCCAGTACTTC CSAGTAIARETQYF
TRBJ2-2 - TRBD1 TRBV5-1 TGCGCCAGCAGCTTGGCAGGGGGCGCGAGCACCGGGGAGCTGTTTTTT CASSLAGGASTGELFF
TRBJ2-7 - TRBD1 TRBV4-1 TGCGCCAGCAGTACAGGGGACTCCTACGAGCAGTACTTC CASSTGDSYEQYF
TRBJ1-4 - TRBD1 TRBV25-1 TGTGCCAGCAGTGAATCGACAGGGGTTCCCCTAAATGAAAAACTGTTTTTT CASSESTGVPLNEKLFF
TRBJ1-6 - - TRBV5-1 TGCGCCAGCGCGGGGGGTAATTCACCCCTCCACTTT CASAGGNSPLHF
TRBJ2-7 - - TRBV7-8 TGTGCCAGCAGCTTTTCGTTCTACGAGCAGTACTTC CASSFSFYEQYF
TRBJ1-2 once TRBD1 TRBV11-2 TGTGCCAGCAGCTTCGGGACAGGGACGGCTAGCTATGGCTACACCTTC CASSFGTGTASYGYTF
TRBJ2-3 - TRBD1 TRBV19 TGTGCCAGTAGTCCGACAGGGGTCTTTAAAGATACGCAGTATTTT CASSPTGVFKDTQYF
TRBJ2-3 - - TRBV5-1 TGCGCCAGCAGCCGTCCACCGGGAGATACGCAGTATTTT CASSRPPGDTQYF
TRBJ2-7 - TRBD1 TRBV6-6 TGTGCCAGCAGGGACAGGGGACCCTACGAGCAGTACTTC CASRDRGPYEQYF
TRBJ2-5 - TRBD2 TRBV5-1 TGCGCCAGCAGCTCCTCAATCCAAGCGGGGGGGCCGGGAGAGACCCAGTACTTC CASSSSIQAGGPGETQYF
TRBJ1-3 - TRBD1 TRBV15 TGTGCCACCAGCAGACAGACAGGGGGTGGAAACACCATATATTTT CATSRQTGGGNTIYF
TRBJ2-7 - - TRBV6-1 TGTGCCAGCAGTGAAGGTGGCCCTCGAACCTACGAGCAGTACTTC CASSEGGPRTYEQYF
TRBJ2-5 - TRBD2 TRBV6-6 TGTGCCAGCAGTTACCTGGGACTAGCGGAGGAGACCCAGTACTTC CASSYLGLAEETQYF
TRBJ1-4 - - TRBV10-2 TGCGCCAGCAGTTCTCCCGGGACTACTAATGAAAAACTGTTTTTT CASSSPGTTNEKLFF
TRBJ1-1 - - TRBV29-1 TGCAGTTCTCGCCGGGACACCCAGAACACTGAAGCTTTCTTT CSSRRDTQNTEAFF
TRBJ2-1 - TRBD1 TRBV9 TGTGCCAGCAGCGCCGGGGGACAGGGGGCCTACAATGAGCAGTTCTTC CASSAGGQGAYNEQFF
TRBJ1-3 once - TRBV6-5 TGTGCCAGCGGACGGGGAACTGGAAACACCATATATTTT CASGRGTGNTIYF
TRBJ1-1 - TRBD1 TRBV30 TGTGCCTGGAGTTTTTCTACAGGGGACGGCACTGAAGCTTTCTTT CAWSFSTGDGTEAFF
TRBJ1-5 - TRBD1 TRBV7-9 TGTGCCAGCAGCTTAGTAGTACAGGGGGTGGGAAGCAATCAGCCCCAGCATTTT CASSLVVQGVGSNQPQHF
TRBJ2-1 - - TRBV6-6 TGTGCCAGCAGTTTACAGGGCCCCGCGTACAATGAGCAGTTCTTC CASSLQGPAYNEQFF
TRBJ2-3 - TRBD2 TRBV5-4 TGTGCCAGCAGCCCTGGGATAGCGGGCAACACAGATACGCAGTATTTT CASSPGIAGNTDTQYF
TRBJ1-1 - TRBD1 TRBV5-1 TGCGCCAGCAGCACAACCCGGGACAGGGATTCCGTTGAAGCTTTCTTT CASSTTRDRDSVEAFF
TRBJ1-2 - - TRBV7-9 TGTGCCAGCAGCCATTCACAGGGTAACTATGGCTACACCTTC CASSHSQGNYGYTF
TRBJ1-5 once - TRBV7-9 TGTGCCAGCAGCCGCGACGGGGGTGGTCAGCCCCAGCATTTT CASSRDGGGQPQHF
TRBJ1-3 - TRBD1 TRBV11-2 TGTGCCAGCAGCCATCGGACAGGGACCTCTGGAAACACCATATATTTT CASSHRTGTSGNTIYF
TRBJ1-1 once TRBD1 TRBV6-1 TGTGCCAGCTTCCTAGGACAGGTGAACACTGAAGCTTTCTTT CASFLGQVNTEAFF
TRBJ2-7 - - TRBV4-1 TGCGCCAGCAGCCAAGATATTGAGACCTACGAGCAGTACTTC CASSQDIETYEQYF
TRBJ2-3 - - TRBV7-6 TGTGCCAGCAGCTCGCAGGGGTGGGATACGCAGTATTTT CASSSQGWDTQYF
TRBJ1-2 - TRBD1 TRBV5-6 TGTGCCAGCAGCTCCCAGGGGACAGGGACCTATGGCTACACCTTC CASSSQGTGTYGYTF
TRBJ1-2 - - TRBV7-2 TGTGCCAGCAGCTTAGGGGGGGGATCCTATGGCTACACCTTC CASSLGGGSYGYTF